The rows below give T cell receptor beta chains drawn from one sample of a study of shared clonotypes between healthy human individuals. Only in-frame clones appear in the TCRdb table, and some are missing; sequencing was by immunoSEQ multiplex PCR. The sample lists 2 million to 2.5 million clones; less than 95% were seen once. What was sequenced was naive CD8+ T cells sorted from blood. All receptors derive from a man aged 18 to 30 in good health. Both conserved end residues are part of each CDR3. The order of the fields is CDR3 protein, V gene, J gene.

CDR3: CASSYGGSGMNEQFF
V: TRBV6-6
J: TRBJ2-1

CDR3: CASSPSVSNYGYTF
V: TRBV7-6
J: TRBJ1-2

CDR3: CASSPGLSGANVLTF
V: TRBV18
J: TRBJ2-6

CDR3: CASSLTGASTNEKLFF
V: TRBV27
J: TRBJ1-4

CDR3: CASSQPGLSYEQYF
V: TRBV7-2
J: TRBJ2-7

CDR3: CASSQVADTQYF
V: TRBV4-2
J: TRBJ2-3

CDR3: CASRTGRNSNQPQHF
V: TRBV19
J: TRBJ1-5

CDR3: CASSATQGENTGELFF
V: TRBV18
J: TRBJ2-2

CDR3: CASSLFDEKLFF
V: TRBV5-6
J: TRBJ1-4

CDR3: CASSLVSVPRAYEQYF
V: TRBV7-8
J: TRBJ2-7

CDR3: CARSKPHAGGASDTQYF
V: TRBV27
J: TRBJ2-3

CDR3: CASSYGSQETQYF
V: TRBV13
J: TRBJ2-5

CDR3: CASTRDTNTEAFF
V: TRBV7-9
J: TRBJ1-1

CDR3: CASSLALGRDGISSTGELFF
V: TRBV7-8
J: TRBJ2-2

CDR3: CASSQVGQGKGYTF
V: TRBV4-1
J: TRBJ1-2

CDR3: CASSLKGGRYEQYF
V: TRBV28
J: TRBJ2-7

CDR3: CASELADIYNSPLHF
V: TRBV6-6
J: TRBJ1-6

CDR3: CASSSWGREGDTQYF
V: TRBV11-2
J: TRBJ2-3

CDR3: CASSLGASGNTGELFF
V: TRBV7-9
J: TRBJ2-2

CDR3: CASSDRNNEQFF
V: TRBV5-1
J: TRBJ2-1

CDR3: CAWSVLSEDHSYEQYF
V: TRBV30
J: TRBJ2-7

CDR3: CASTSDGGGTGELFF
V: TRBV6-5
J: TRBJ2-2

CDR3: CASSLGASSYGYTF
V: TRBV5-6
J: TRBJ1-2

CDR3: CASSLSGTGDEETQYF
V: TRBV27
J: TRBJ2-5

CDR3: CASRNTSTDTQYF
V: TRBV7-8
J: TRBJ2-3

CDR3: CAISPSGSNTGELFF
V: TRBV10-3
J: TRBJ2-2

CDR3: CASSPKDRGRRDEAFF
V: TRBV9
J: TRBJ1-1

CDR3: CASSGDPDTQYF
V: TRBV7-8
J: TRBJ2-3

CDR3: CAEPSGRGLGYTF
V: TRBV10-3
J: TRBJ1-2

CDR3: CASSLGGEGLNTEAFF
V: TRBV7-2
J: TRBJ1-1

CDR3: CASSSDSTYEQYF
V: TRBV7-9
J: TRBJ2-7

CDR3: CASSVGGGEQYF
V: TRBV9
J: TRBJ2-7

CDR3: CASSPLPRTGSEDTQYF
V: TRBV18
J: TRBJ2-3

CDR3: CASSSGEGVSYEQYF
V: TRBV2
J: TRBJ2-7

CDR3: CAISGQPGGNTEAFF
V: TRBV10-3
J: TRBJ1-1

CDR3: CASAPMNTEAFF
V: TRBV28
J: TRBJ1-1

CDR3: CASSPGQASYEQYF
V: TRBV19
J: TRBJ2-7

CDR3: CASSLALGGQTYNEQFF
V: TRBV7-9
J: TRBJ2-1

CDR3: CASSRILGSDTEAFF
V: TRBV4-3
J: TRBJ1-1

CDR3: CSVAEENYGYTF
V: TRBV29-1
J: TRBJ1-2

CDR3: CATSRVSGELFF
V: TRBV15
J: TRBJ2-2

CDR3: CASSEALGRANYGYTF
V: TRBV2
J: TRBJ1-2

CDR3: CSVEDGQGSEQYF
V: TRBV29-1
J: TRBJ2-7

CDR3: CASSWGQELQETQYF
V: TRBV7-8
J: TRBJ2-5

CDR3: CASSFSGGAYNEQFF
V: TRBV6-5
J: TRBJ2-1

CDR3: CASSFAWTGVGTGELFF
V: TRBV19
J: TRBJ2-2

CDR3: CSVEGRVTGELFF
V: TRBV29-1
J: TRBJ2-2

CDR3: CASSSTGSNEQYF
V: TRBV7-6
J: TRBJ2-7

CDR3: CASSLGGVYEQYF
V: TRBV7-9
J: TRBJ2-7